Sequencing of this TCR beta chain was carried out in a study of identical twins (TCRdb year 2016). In terms of the full investigation: TCR alpha and beta repertoires from monozygotic twins, unrelated adults of various ages and cord blood were deep-sequenced to test whether fetal clonotypes persist. Replicate twin experiments were performed at different times using different library preparation protocols to rule out contamination.

Study-wide findings and limitations: Recombination models systematically underestimated out-of-frame TCR alpha sharing in monozygotic twins but agreed with sharing between unrelated individuals. Conclusions relied on cross-sectional statistical analysis, since the same donors could not be followed over many years. Compared with coincidental sharing between unrelated individuals, an excess of low generation-probability sequences was observed among out-of-frame TCR alpha sequences shared between twins. Invariant T cells such as MAIT and iNKT could partly confound zero-insertion analyses, although diverse VJ usage argued against such confounding for most clonotypes. Excess twin sharing in beta out-of-frame sequences was weaker because fewer shared sequences lowered the signal-to-noise ratio. Fewer insertions were carried by abundant cord blood beta clonotypes, a similar but weaker trend appeared in young adult naive repertoires, and no such trend appeared in memory repertoires.

About this clonotype: Its specific antigen is unknown. Per-base quality was not reported, and no clone a single base away is much larger than it.

All donors were healthy Caucasians. CDR1 and CDR2, looked up from the germline V gene (reference sequence), are DFQATT and SNEGSKA. V loses 6 bases, J loses 7 bases, and the germline ends lie 19 bases apart. Including cysteine and phenylalanine, the CDR3 has 13 amino acids. CDR3 DNA only is kept here, 39 bases in frame from base 1. Library preparation used 5' RACE. The sequencer listed for this sample is Illumina HiSeq 2000. Template switching introduced a universal primer binding site; the final cDNA contained a unique molecular identifier, enabling accurate counting of TCR cDNA molecules. Specific primers in the conserved constant-segment region were used to synthesize first-strand cDNA for the TCR alpha and beta chains. Each cDNA library was double barcoded, with a SMART-Mk sample barcode plus Illumina barcodes, to control for contamination. Two successive PCR steps introduced TruSeq adapter sequences along with Illumina sample barcodes. The TCR alpha and beta cDNA libraries were sequenced on the Illumina HiSeq platform using custom primers. Concerning the study's data processing: MiGEC was used to process raw reads and extract unique molecular identifiers, and MiXCR was used to find CDR3 positions. For each individual, recombination models were inferred using an EM algorithm with the repgenHMM and IGoR tools. Shared clonotypes were analyzed with the tcR package in R, and sharing was normalized by the product of cloneset sizes. Out-of-frame nonproductive sequences were analyzed to study raw recombination free of thymic and clonal selection effects. TCRdb reprocessed the public reads (quality trimming at Q25 with fastp, clone calling with MiXCR) and kept in-frame beta chains. One record per CDR3 amino acid sequence lists the most common genes and DNA. The V and J calls and clone size come from TCRdb's table, not from the authors' own analysis. Counted in this sample were roughly 1.6 million distinct CDR3 sequences; around 29% of them appeared once. Jointly, the top ten make up around 0.3% of the sample.

The sequencing sample was made of cord blood. This TCR came from a newborn girl in good health. The sequence is built from TRBV20-1 and TRBJ2-7; the D segment may tentatively be TRBD1 or TRBD2, each giving 5 matched bases. The nucleotide sequence is given as TGCAGTGCGAGGGGCGTAGCCGACAATGAGCAGTACTTC. Translated, it reads CSARGVADNEQYF.